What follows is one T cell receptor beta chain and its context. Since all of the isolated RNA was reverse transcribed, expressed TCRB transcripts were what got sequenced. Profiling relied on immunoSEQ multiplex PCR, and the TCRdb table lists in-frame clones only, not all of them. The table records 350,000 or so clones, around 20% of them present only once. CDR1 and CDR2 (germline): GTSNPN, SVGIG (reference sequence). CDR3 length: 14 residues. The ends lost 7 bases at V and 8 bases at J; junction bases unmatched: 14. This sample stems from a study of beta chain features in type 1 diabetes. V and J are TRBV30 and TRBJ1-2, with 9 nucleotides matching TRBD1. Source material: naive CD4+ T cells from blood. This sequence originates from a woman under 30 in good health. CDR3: CAYTTTGTGKGYTF. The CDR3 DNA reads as TGTGCCTACACAACCACCGGGACAGGGAAGGGCTACACCTTC.